The 2 T cell receptor beta chains given below trace back to one sample, sequenced in a study of blood T cell repertoires in COVID-19. The repertoire was sequenced with immunoSEQ multiplex PCR; TCRdb's copy has only in-frame clones and lacks some. The profile shows about 160,000 clones, under 95% of them singletons. The sample taken for sequencing was peripheral blood. The receptors originated from a man between 60 and 70 years old with active or convalescent COVID-19.

The rearrangement uses TRBV15 and TRBJ1-2, with D perhaps matching TRBD1 (5 bases). V gave up 0 bases and J gave up 4 bases, with 12 bases separating them. The CDR3 contains 15 residues. Per the germline V gene, CDR1 is LNHNV and CDR2 is YYDKDF (reference sequence). CDR3 amino acids: CATSREIKGFYGYTF. CDR3 DNA sequence: TGTGCCACCAGCAGAGAGATAAAGGGGTTCTATGGCTACACCTTC.

The gene calls are TRBV7-2 and TRBJ1-1, with TRBD1 identical over 12 bases. V was clipped by 0 bases and J by 6 bases; unmatched bases: 11. Germline values: CDR1 SGHTA, CDR2 FQGNSA. The CDR3 totals 18 residues. As DNA, the CDR3 is TGTGCCAGCAGCTTAGCCGGGACAGGGGGCGCGAGGGGATCTGAAGCTTTCTTT. As protein: CASSLAGTGGARGSEAFF.